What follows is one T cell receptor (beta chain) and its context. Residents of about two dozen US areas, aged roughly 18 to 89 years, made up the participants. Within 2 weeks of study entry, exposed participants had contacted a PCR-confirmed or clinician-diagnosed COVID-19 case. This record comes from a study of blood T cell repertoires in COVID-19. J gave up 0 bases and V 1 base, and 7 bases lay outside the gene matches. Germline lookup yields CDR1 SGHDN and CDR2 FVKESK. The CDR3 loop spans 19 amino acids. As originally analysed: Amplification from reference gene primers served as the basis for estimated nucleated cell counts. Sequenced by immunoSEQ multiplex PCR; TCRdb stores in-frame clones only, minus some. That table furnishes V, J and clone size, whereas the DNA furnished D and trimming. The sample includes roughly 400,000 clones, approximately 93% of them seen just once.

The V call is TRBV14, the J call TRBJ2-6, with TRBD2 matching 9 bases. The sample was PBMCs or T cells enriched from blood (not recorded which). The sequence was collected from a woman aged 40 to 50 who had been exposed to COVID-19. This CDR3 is CASSQALAGIFSGANVLTF. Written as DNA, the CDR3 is TGTGCCAGCAGCCAAGCGCTAGCGGGAATTTTCTCTGGGGCCAACGTCCTGACTTTC. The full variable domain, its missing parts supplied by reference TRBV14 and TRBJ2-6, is EAGVTQFPSHSVIEKGQTVTLRCDPISGHDNLYWYRRVMGKEIKFLLHFVKESKQDESGMPNNRFLAERTGGTYSTLKVQPAELEDSGVYFCASSQALAGIFSGANVLTFGAGSRLTVL.